Listed below are T cell receptor beta chains from one sample, sequenced in a study of cytomegalovirus exposure and HLA in healthy donors. The protocol was immunoSEQ multiplex PCR, while the TCRdb copy is restricted to in-frame clones and leaves out a portion. Here the sample spans roughly 130,000 clones, 74% being singletons. Sequencing input: PBMCs. The receptors stem from a woman between 45 and 60 years old in good health and CMV-seropositive. The CDR3 runs from the conserved cysteine through the conserved F or W. D genes are given only for firm matches. Size tells how often a clone was seen (once, few, many) or the class of an expanded clone, and some rows leave it out.

D gene: NA; V gene: TRBV21-1; CDR3 length: 14; clone size: few; J gene: TRBJ2-7; CDR3 protein: CASSTEQGPYEQYF; CDR3 DNA: TGTGCCAGCAGCACCGAACAGGGCCCGTACGAGCAGTACTTC
D gene: NA; V gene: TRBV7-2; CDR3 length: 13; clone size: NA; J gene: TRBJ1-6; CDR3 protein: CASSSVGNSPLHF; CDR3 DNA: TGTGCCAGCAGCTCCGTCGGTAATTCACCCCTCCACTTT
D gene: NA; V gene: TRBV11-3; CDR3 length: 14; clone size: NA; J gene: TRBJ1-1; CDR3 protein: CASSLDVFAHEAFF; CDR3 DNA: TGTGCCAGCAGCTTAGATGTCTTTGCGCATGAAGCTTTCTTT
D gene: TRBD1; V gene: TRBV6-1; CDR3 length: 15; clone size: NA; J gene: TRBJ1-6; CDR3 protein: CASREAGTGNSPLHF; CDR3 DNA: TGTGCCAGCAGGGAAGCCGGGACAGGCAATTCACCCCTCCACTTT
D gene: NA; V gene: TRBV2; CDR3 length: 13; clone size: NA; J gene: TRBJ1-4; CDR3 protein: CASSDGRGRKLFF; CDR3 DNA: TGTGCCAGCAGTGACGGCAGGGGACGAAAACTGTTTTTT
D gene: TRBD2; V gene: TRBV10-3; CDR3 length: 15; clone size: many; J gene: TRBJ2-3; CDR3 protein: CAISDSGGKTDTQYF; CDR3 DNA: TGTGCCATCAGTGACAGCGGGGGGAAGACAGATACGCAGTATTTT
D gene: NA; V gene: TRBV5-1; CDR3 length: 12; clone size: NA; J gene: TRBJ2-3; CDR3 protein: CASSLALDTQYF; CDR3 DNA: TGCGCCAGCAGCTTGGCCTTAGATACGCAGTATTTT
D gene: NA; V gene: TRBV4-1; CDR3 length: 16; clone size: NA; J gene: TRBJ1-6; CDR3 protein: CASSQDLTGPWSPLHF; CDR3 DNA: TGCGCCAGCAGCCAAGATCTAACAGGGCCTTGGTCACCCCTCCACTTT
D gene: TRBD2; V gene: TRBV6-5; CDR3 length: 14; clone size: NA; J gene: TRBJ2-2; CDR3 protein: CATSRGANTGELFF; CDR3 DNA: TGTGCCACCTCCCGGGGGGCGAACACCGGGGAGCTGTTTTTT
D gene: TRBD2; V gene: TRBV7-9; CDR3 length: 17; clone size: NA; J gene: TRBJ2-3; CDR3 protein: CASSPDLAGGSTDTQYF; CDR3 DNA: TGTGCCAGCAGCCCCGACCTAGCGGGGGGGAGCACAGATACGCAGTATTTT
D gene: NA; V gene: TRBV9; CDR3 length: 15; clone size: NA; J gene: TRBJ1-4; CDR3 protein: CASSPGVGLPEKLFF; CDR3 DNA: TGTGCCAGCAGCCCGGGGGTCGGCCTTCCTGAAAAACTGTTTTTT
D gene: NA; V gene: TRBV6-1; CDR3 length: 13; clone size: few; J gene: TRBJ1-2; CDR3 protein: CASSGQREGGYTF; CDR3 DNA: TGTGCCAGCAGTGGCCAGAGGGAGGGTGGCTACACCTTC
D gene: NA; V gene: TRBV11-3; CDR3 length: 15; clone size: NA; J gene: TRBJ2-6; CDR3 protein: CASSLRISGANVLTF; CDR3 DNA: TGTGCCAGCAGCTTACGTATCTCTGGGGCCAACGTCCTGACTTTC
D gene: NA; V gene: TRBV7-2; CDR3 length: 12; clone size: NA; J gene: TRBJ2-1; CDR3 protein: CASSHPRNEQFF; CDR3 DNA: TGTGCCAGCAGCCACCCCCGGAATGAGCAGTTCTTC
D gene: TRBD2; V gene: TRBV11-3; CDR3 length: 15; clone size: NA; J gene: TRBJ2-3; CDR3 protein: CASSLRRGGSGTQYF; CDR3 DNA: TGTGCCAGCAGCTTAAGGCGGGGGGGGTCCGGTACGCAGTATTTT
D gene: TRBD1; V gene: TRBV19; CDR3 length: 15; clone size: NA; J gene: TRBJ1-3; CDR3 protein: CATKRGQLSGNTIYF; CDR3 DNA: TGTGCCACCAAAAGGGGACAGCTCTCTGGAAACACCATATATTTT
D gene: NA; V gene: TRBV29-1; CDR3 length: 10; clone size: NA; J gene: TRBJ1-1; CDR3 protein: CSVRERGAFF; CDR3 DNA: TGCAGCGTGCGGGAGCGAGGGGCTTTCTTT
D gene: NA; V gene: TRBV30; CDR3 length: 16; clone size: few; J gene: TRBJ2-7; CDR3 protein: CAWSRGLTPYSYEQYF; CDR3 DNA: TGTGCCTGGAGCCGAGGGTTGACTCCCTACTCCTACGAGCAGTACTTC
D gene: TRBD2; V gene: TRBV7-7; CDR3 length: 17; clone size: NA; J gene: TRBJ2-5; CDR3 protein: CASSPGLAGAFQETQYF; CDR3 DNA: TGTGCCAGCAGCCCGGGACTAGCGGGGGCGTTCCAAGAGACCCAGTACTTC
D gene: TRBD1; V gene: TRBV7-2; CDR3 length: 15; clone size: NA; J gene: TRBJ1-6; CDR3 protein: CASREGTGTNSPLHF; CDR3 DNA: TGTGCCAGCAGGGAAGGGACAGGGACTAATTCACCCCTCCACTTT
D gene: NA; V gene: TRBV27; CDR3 length: 13; clone size: NA; J gene: TRBJ2-1; CDR3 protein: CASSFSTWNEQFF; CDR3 DNA: TGTGCCAGCAGTTTCTCTACTTGGAATGAGCAGTTCTTC
D gene: NA; V gene: TRBV5-8; CDR3 length: 14; clone size: NA; J gene: TRBJ2-7; CDR3 protein: CASSFLQYSYEQYF; CDR3 DNA: TGTGCCAGCAGCTTCTTGCAGTACTCCTACGAGCAGTACTTC
D gene: NA; V gene: TRBV11-3; CDR3 length: 14; clone size: NA; J gene: TRBJ2-5; CDR3 protein: CASSSDSSRETQYF; CDR3 DNA: TGTGCCAGCAGCTCAGACTCCTCCAGGGAGACCCAGTACTTC
D gene: NA; V gene: TRBV30; CDR3 length: 12; clone size: NA; J gene: TRBJ1-2; CDR3 protein: CAWRAGVGGYTF; CDR3 DNA: TGTGCCTGGAGGGCAGGGGTGGGTGGCTACACCTTC
D gene: NA; V gene: TRBV5-4; CDR3 length: 14; clone size: NA; J gene: TRBJ1-4; CDR3 protein: CASSLRTDDGKLFF; CDR3 DNA: TGTGCCAGCAGCTTGAGGACAGACGATGGAAAACTGTTTTTT
D gene: NA; V gene: TRBV7-9; CDR3 length: 19; clone size: NA; J gene: TRBJ2-6; CDR3 protein: CASSFWKGTQGSGANVLTF; CDR3 DNA: TGTGCCAGCAGCTTTTGGAAGGGTACTCAGGGCTCTGGGGCCAACGTCCTGACTTTC
D gene: TRBD1; V gene: TRBV5-1; CDR3 length: 14; clone size: NA; J gene: TRBJ1-2; CDR3 protein: CASSLGGGDYGYTF; CDR3 DNA: TGCGCCAGCAGCTTGGGAGGGGGCGACTATGGCTACACCTTC
D gene: NA; V gene: TRBV10-2; CDR3 length: 17; clone size: NA; J gene: TRBJ2-3; CDR3 protein: CASSEFGRDQAPDTQYF; CDR3 DNA: TGCGCCAGCAGTGAGTTTGGTCGGGATCAAGCTCCAGATACGCAGTATTTT
D gene: TRBD1; V gene: TRBV5-1; CDR3 length: 13; clone size: few; J gene: TRBJ2-7; CDR3 protein: CASSWNRGREQYF; CDR3 DNA: TGCGCCAGCAGCTGGAACAGGGGGCGCGAGCAGTACTTC
D gene: NA; V gene: TRBV18; CDR3 length: 12; clone size: NA; J gene: TRBJ2-5; CDR3 protein: CASRDTQETQYF; CDR3 DNA: TGTGCCAGCAGGGACACCCAAGAGACCCAGTACTTC
D gene: NA; V gene: TRBV6-4; CDR3 length: 11; clone size: NA; J gene: TRBJ1-1; CDR3 protein: CAGVRNTEAFF; CDR3 DNA: TGTGCCGGAGTCCGGAACACTGAAGCTTTCTTT
D gene: NA; V gene: TRBV11-3; CDR3 length: 13; clone size: NA; J gene: TRBJ2-3; CDR3 protein: CASSLADRRAQYF; CDR3 DNA: TGTGCCAGCAGCTTAGCGGACAGGAGGGCGCAGTATTTT
D gene: TRBD1; V gene: TRBV19; CDR3 length: 15; clone size: once; J gene: TRBJ2-7; CDR3 protein: CASSMEVGQSYEQYF; CDR3 DNA: TGTGCCAGTAGTATGGAGGTGGGACAGTCCTACGAGCAGTACTTC
D gene: NA; V gene: TRBV6-5; CDR3 length: 13; clone size: few; J gene: TRBJ1-3; CDR3 protein: CASRQGFGNTIYF; CDR3 DNA: TGTGCCAGCAGACAGGGATTCGGAAACACCATATATTTT
D gene: NA; V gene: TRBV7-2; CDR3 length: 16; clone size: NA; J gene: TRBJ2-1; CDR3 protein: CASSKQGSGVRNEQFF; CDR3 DNA: TGTGCCAGCAGCAAACAGGGAAGCGGGGTCCGGAATGAGCAGTTCTTC
D gene: NA; V gene: TRBV30; CDR3 length: 12; clone size: NA; J gene: TRBJ1-3; CDR3 protein: CAWSAGWDTIYF; CDR3 DNA: TGTGCCTGGAGTGCAGGGTGGGACACCATATATTTT
D gene: TRBD1; V gene: TRBV13; CDR3 length: 15; clone size: NA; J gene: TRBJ1-2; CDR3 protein: CASRGPGQGSYGYTF; CDR3 DNA: TGTGCCAGCCGCGGACCGGGACAGGGATCCTATGGCTACACCTTC
D gene: NA; V gene: TRBV7-6; CDR3 length: 14; clone size: NA; J gene: TRBJ1-2; CDR3 protein: CASSSLDTNYGYTF; CDR3 DNA: TGTGCCAGCAGCTCGTTGGACACGAACTATGGCTACACCTTC
D gene: NA; V gene: TRBV7-7; CDR3 length: 15; clone size: NA; J gene: TRBJ2-1; CDR3 protein: CASSPDSRSYNEQFF; CDR3 DNA: TGTGCCAGCAGCCCCGACAGTCGCTCCTACAATGAGCAGTTCTTC
D gene: NA; V gene: TRBV4-1; CDR3 length: 15; clone size: NA; J gene: TRBJ1-2; CDR3 protein: CASSQDPPPNYGYTF; CDR3 DNA: TGCGCCAGCAGCCAAGATCCCCCCCCAAACTATGGCTACACCTTC
D gene: NA; V gene: TRBV29-1; CDR3 length: 12; clone size: NA; J gene: TRBJ2-7; CDR3 protein: CSVEERDGEQYF; CDR3 DNA: TGCAGCGTTGAAGAGAGGGATGGCGAGCAGTACTTC
D gene: NA; V gene: TRBV5-1; CDR3 length: 14; clone size: NA; J gene: TRBJ1-6; CDR3 protein: CASSLLSQDSPLHF; CDR3 DNA: TGCGCCAGCAGCTTGCTTTCACAGGATTCACCCCTCCACTTT
D gene: TRBD2; V gene: TRBV7-6; CDR3 length: 14; clone size: few; J gene: TRBJ2-1; CDR3 protein: CASSSGGAHNEQFF; CDR3 DNA: TGTGCCAGCAGCTCCGGGGGGGCCCACAATGAGCAGTTCTTC
D gene: TRBD2; V gene: TRBV6-5; CDR3 length: 15; clone size: NA; J gene: TRBJ2-7; CDR3 protein: CASSPAGVIGYEQYF; CDR3 DNA: TGTGCCAGCAGTCCGGCGGGAGTCATTGGTTACGAGCAGTACTTC
D gene: NA; V gene: TRBV7-6; CDR3 length: 12; clone size: NA; J gene: TRBJ2-5; CDR3 protein: CASSLQEGTQYF; CDR3 DNA: TGTGCCAGCAGCTTACAGGAGGGGACCCAGTACTTC
D gene: TRBD1; V gene: TRBV5-4; CDR3 length: 14; clone size: NA; J gene: TRBJ1-1; CDR3 protein: CASSLLGQGAEAFF; CDR3 DNA: TGTGCCAGCAGCTTGCTTGGACAGGGAGCTGAAGCTTTCTTT
D gene: NA; V gene: TRBV30; CDR3 length: 14; clone size: NA; J gene: TRBJ2-7; CDR3 protein: CAWTSMGGSYEQYF; CDR3 DNA: TGTGCCTGGACATCGATGGGGGGCTCCTACGAGCAGTACTTC
D gene: NA; V gene: TRBV2; CDR3 length: 12; clone size: NA; J gene: TRBJ2-3; CDR3 protein: CASDLARDTQYF; CDR3 DNA: TGTGCCAGCGACCTAGCTCGGGATACGCAGTATTTT
D gene: NA; V gene: TRBV4-1; CDR3 length: 13; clone size: few; J gene: TRBJ1-1; CDR3 protein: CASSQPGYTEAFF; CDR3 DNA: TGCGCCAGCAGCCAACCAGGATACACTGAAGCTTTCTTT
D gene: NA; V gene: TRBV6-4; CDR3 length: 17; clone size: NA; J gene: TRBJ1-5; CDR3 protein: CASSDSEGRALSQPQHF; CDR3 DNA: TGTGCCAGCAGTGACTCGGAGGGAAGGGCCCTCAGCCAGCCCCAGCATTTT
D gene: NA; V gene: TRBV9; CDR3 length: 19; clone size: NA; J gene: TRBJ1-1; CDR3 protein: CASSVASHTIRALNTEAFF; CDR3 DNA: TGTGCCAGCAGCGTAGCCAGTCATACCATAAGAGCGCTGAACACTGAAGCTTTCTTT
D gene: NA; V gene: TRBV7-2; CDR3 length: 13; clone size: NA; J gene: TRBJ1-1; CDR3 protein: CASSSTQGAEAFF; CDR3 DNA: TGTGCCAGCAGCTCCACCCAGGGCGCTGAAGCTTTCTTT
D gene: TRBD1; V gene: TRBV7-9; CDR3 length: 14; clone size: few; J gene: TRBJ1-6; CDR3 protein: CSSSLDRGGSPLHF; CDR3 DNA: TGTTCCAGCAGCCTAGACAGGGGCGGTTCACCCCTCCACTTT
D gene: NA; V gene: TRBV5-1; CDR3 length: 13; clone size: NA; J gene: TRBJ1-1; CDR3 protein: CASSLGRSIEAFF; CDR3 DNA: TGCGCCAGCAGCTTGGGCAGGTCCATTGAAGCTTTCTTT
D gene: TRBD1; V gene: TRBV6-5; CDR3 length: 15; clone size: NA; J gene: TRBJ1-3; CDR3 protein: CASSYSTGAGNTIYF; CDR3 DNA: TGTGCCAGCAGTTACTCGACAGGGGCTGGAAACACCATATATTTT
D gene: NA; V gene: TRBV7-2; CDR3 length: 14; clone size: NA; J gene: TRBJ2-2; CDR3 protein: CATWGIQNTGELFF; CDR3 DNA: TGTGCCACTTGGGGCATACAGAACACCGGGGAGCTGTTTTTT
D gene: NA; V gene: TRBV2; CDR3 length: 10; clone size: NA; J gene: TRBJ2-7; CDR3 protein: CASAGGEQYF; CDR3 DNA: TGTGCCAGCGCCGGGGGCGAGCAGTACTTC
D gene: NA; V gene: TRBV7-8; CDR3 length: 18; clone size: once; J gene: TRBJ2-6; CDR3 protein: CASSSRRATGAGANVLTF; CDR3 DNA: TGTGCCAGCAGCTCGCGCAGGGCGACGGGGGCTGGGGCCAACGTCCTGACTTTC
D gene: NA; V gene: TRBV7-8; CDR3 length: 14; clone size: NA; J gene: TRBJ1-6; CDR3 protein: CASSLGGDNSPLHF; CDR3 DNA: TGTGCCAGCAGCTTAGGGGGGGATAATTCACCCCTCCACTTT